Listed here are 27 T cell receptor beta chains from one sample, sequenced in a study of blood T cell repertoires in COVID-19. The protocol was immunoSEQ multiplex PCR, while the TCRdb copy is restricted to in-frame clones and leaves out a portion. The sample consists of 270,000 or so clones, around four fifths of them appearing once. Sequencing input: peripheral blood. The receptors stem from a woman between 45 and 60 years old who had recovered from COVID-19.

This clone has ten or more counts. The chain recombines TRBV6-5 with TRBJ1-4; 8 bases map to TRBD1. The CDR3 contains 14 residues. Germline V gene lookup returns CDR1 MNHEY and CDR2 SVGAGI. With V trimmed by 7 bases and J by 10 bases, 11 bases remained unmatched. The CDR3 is CASNQGAETGKLFF. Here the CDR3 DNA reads TGTGCCAGCAATCAGGGGGCTGAGACAGGAAAACTGTTTTTT.

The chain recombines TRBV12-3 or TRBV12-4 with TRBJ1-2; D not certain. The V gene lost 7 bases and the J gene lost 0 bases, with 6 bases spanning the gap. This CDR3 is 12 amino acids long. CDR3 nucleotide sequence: TGTGCCAGCAAATTAGCTAACTATGGCTACACCTTC. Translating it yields CASKLANYGYTF.

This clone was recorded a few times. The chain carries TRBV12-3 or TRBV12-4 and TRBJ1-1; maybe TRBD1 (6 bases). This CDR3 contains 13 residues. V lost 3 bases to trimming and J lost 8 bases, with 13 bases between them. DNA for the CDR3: TGTGCCAGCAGTTTTTTGCAGGGGTCCGAAGCTTTCTTT. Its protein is CASSFLQGSEAFF.

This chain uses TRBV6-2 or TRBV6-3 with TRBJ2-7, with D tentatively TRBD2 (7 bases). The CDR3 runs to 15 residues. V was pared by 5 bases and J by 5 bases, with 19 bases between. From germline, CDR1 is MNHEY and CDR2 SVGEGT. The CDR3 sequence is CASSPEGGASDEQYF. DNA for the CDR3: TGTGCCAGCAGTCCCGAGGGGGGGGCGAGCGACGAGCAGTACTTC.

In DNA form, the CDR3 reads TGCGCCAGCAGCTACGGGTCTTCCTCTGGAAACACCATATATTTT. It encodes CASSYGSSSGNTIYF. The chain has TRBV5-1 and TRBJ1-3; no definite D call. From germline, CDR1 is SGHRS and CDR2 YFSETQ. V was shortened by 3 bases and J by 0 bases, with 10 bases between the two germline ends. The CDR3 extends over 15 amino acids.

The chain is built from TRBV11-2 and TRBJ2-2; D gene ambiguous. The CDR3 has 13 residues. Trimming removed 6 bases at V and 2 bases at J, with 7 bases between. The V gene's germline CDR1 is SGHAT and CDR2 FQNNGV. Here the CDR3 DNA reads TGTGCCAGCAGACATTACAACACCGGGGAGCTGTTTTTT. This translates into CASRHYNTGELFF. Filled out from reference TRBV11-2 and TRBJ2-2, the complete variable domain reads EAGVAQSPRYKIIEKRQSVAFWCNPISGHATLYWYQQILGQGPKLLIQFQNNGVVDDSQLPKDRFSAERLKGVDSTLKIQPAKLEDSAVYLCASRHYNTGELFFGEGSRLTVL.

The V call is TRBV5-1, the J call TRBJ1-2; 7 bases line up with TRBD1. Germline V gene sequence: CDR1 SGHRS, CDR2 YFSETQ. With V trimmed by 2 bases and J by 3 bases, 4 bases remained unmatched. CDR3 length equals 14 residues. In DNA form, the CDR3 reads TGCGCCAGCAGCTTAAGGGGGCAGGACTATGGCTACACCTTC. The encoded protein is CASSLRGQDYGYTF. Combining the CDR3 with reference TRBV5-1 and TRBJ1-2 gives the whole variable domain KAGVTQTPRYLIKTRGQQVTLSCSPISGHRSVSWYQQTPGQGLQFLFEYFSETQRNKGNFPGRFSGRQFSNSRSEMNVSTLELGDSALYLCASSLRGQDYGYTFGSGTRLTVV.

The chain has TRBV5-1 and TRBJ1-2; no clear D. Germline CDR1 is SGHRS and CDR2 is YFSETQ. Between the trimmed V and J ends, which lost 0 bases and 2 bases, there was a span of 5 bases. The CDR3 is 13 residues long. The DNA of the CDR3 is TGCGCCAGCAGCTTGGGTCGGAACTATGGCTACACCTTC. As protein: CASSLGRNYGYTF.

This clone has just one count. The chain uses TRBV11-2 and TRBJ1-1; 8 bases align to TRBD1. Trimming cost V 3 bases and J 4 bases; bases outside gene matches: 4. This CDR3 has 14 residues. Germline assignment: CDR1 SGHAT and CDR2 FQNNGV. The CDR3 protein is CASSFQDRATEAFF. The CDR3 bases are TGTGCCAGCAGCTTCCAGGACAGGGCCACTGAAGCTTTCTTT.

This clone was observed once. DNA of the CDR3: TGTGCCAGCAGCTCCCGGGTAGCCAAAAACATTCAGTACTTC. Amino acids: CASSSRVAKNIQYF. The chain couples TRBV7-2 to TRBJ2-4, with D uncertain. This CDR3 spans 14 amino acids. V was shortened by 4 bases and J by 0 bases, with 7 bases between the two germline ends. Germline V CDR1 and CDR2: SGHTA, FQGNSA.

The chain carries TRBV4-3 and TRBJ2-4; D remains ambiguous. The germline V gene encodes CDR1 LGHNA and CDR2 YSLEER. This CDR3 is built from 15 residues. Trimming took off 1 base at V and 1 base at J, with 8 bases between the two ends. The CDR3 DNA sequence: TGCGCCAGCAGCCAAGCCAGTTTGGCCAAAAACATTCAGTACTTC. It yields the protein CASSQASLAKNIQYF.

CDR3 coding DNA: TGCGCCAGCAGCGATACAGGGGTAGCCAAAAACATTCAGTACTTC. Translation gives CASSDTGVAKNIQYF. V usage is TRBV4-1 and J usage is TRBJ2-4, with 7 bases fitting TRBD1. The V gene's germline CDR1 is MGHRA and CDR2 YSYEKL. There are 15 residues in the CDR3. The ends lost 5 bases at V and 0 bases at J; junction bases unmatched: 4.

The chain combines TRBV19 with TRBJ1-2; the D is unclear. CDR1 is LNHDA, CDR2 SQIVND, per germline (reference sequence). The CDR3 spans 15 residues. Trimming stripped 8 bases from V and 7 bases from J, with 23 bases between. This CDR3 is CASARTDLLGSGYTF. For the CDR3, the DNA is TGTGCCAGTGCTAGGACCGATTTATTAGGGAGTGGCTACACCTTC.

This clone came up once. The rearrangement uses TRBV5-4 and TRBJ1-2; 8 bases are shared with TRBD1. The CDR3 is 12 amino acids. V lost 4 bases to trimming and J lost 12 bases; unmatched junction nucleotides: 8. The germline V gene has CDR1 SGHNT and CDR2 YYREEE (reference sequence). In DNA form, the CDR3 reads TGTGCCAGCAGCGGAACAGGGGGTTCCCACACCTTC. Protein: CASSGTGGSHTF.

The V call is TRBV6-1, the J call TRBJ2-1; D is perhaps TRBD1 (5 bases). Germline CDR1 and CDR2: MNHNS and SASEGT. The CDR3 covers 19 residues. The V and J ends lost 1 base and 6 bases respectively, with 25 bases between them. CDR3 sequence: CASSEGVWGRPIIANEQFF. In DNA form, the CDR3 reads TGTGCCAGCAGTGAAGGGGTTTGGGGCAGACCTATAATAGCCAATGAGCAGTTCTTC.

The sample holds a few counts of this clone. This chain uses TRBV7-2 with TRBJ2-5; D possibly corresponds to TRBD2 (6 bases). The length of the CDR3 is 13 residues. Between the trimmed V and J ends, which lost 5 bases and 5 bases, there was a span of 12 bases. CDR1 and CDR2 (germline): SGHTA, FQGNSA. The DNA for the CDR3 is TGTGCCAGCAGCCCTGGAGGGCGGGAGACCCAGTACTTC. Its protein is CASSPGGRETQYF.

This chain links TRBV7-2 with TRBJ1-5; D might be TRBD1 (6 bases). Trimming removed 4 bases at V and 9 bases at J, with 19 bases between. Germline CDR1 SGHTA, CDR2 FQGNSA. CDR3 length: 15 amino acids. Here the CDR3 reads CASSSSSGAKWPQHF. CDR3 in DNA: TGTGCCAGCAGCTCCTCCTCAGGGGCCAAGTGGCCCCAGCATTTT.

CDR3 DNA: TGTGCCACCCGGACTAGCGGGAGCTCCTACAATGAGCAGTTCTTC. The encoded protein is CATRTSGSSYNEQFF. The chain links TRBV24-1 to TRBJ2-1; 13 positions agree with TRBD2. The CDR3 totals 15 residues. The junction had 1 base not matched to a gene; V was cut back by 9 bases and J by 0 bases. Per germline, CDR1 KGHDR and CDR2 SFDVKD.

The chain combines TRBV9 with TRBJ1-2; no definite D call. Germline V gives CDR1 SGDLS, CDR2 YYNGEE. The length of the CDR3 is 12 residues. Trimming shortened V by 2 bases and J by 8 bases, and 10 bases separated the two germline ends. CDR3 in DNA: TGTGCCAGCAGCGTCGGGGTTGGCGGCTACACCTTC. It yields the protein CASSVGVGGYTF.

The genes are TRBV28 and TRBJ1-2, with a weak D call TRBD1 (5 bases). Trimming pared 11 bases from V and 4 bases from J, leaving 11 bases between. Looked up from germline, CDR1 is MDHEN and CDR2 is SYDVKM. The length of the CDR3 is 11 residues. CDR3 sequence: CAGGGTYGYTF. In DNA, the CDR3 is TGTGCCGGCGGGGGAACCTATGGCTACACCTTC.

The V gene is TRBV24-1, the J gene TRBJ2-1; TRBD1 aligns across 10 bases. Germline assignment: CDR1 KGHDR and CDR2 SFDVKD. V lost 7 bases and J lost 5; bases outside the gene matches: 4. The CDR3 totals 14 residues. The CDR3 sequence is CATRSGQGHNEQFF. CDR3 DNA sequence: TGTGCCACCAGATCGGGACAGGGGCACAATGAGCAGTTCTTC.

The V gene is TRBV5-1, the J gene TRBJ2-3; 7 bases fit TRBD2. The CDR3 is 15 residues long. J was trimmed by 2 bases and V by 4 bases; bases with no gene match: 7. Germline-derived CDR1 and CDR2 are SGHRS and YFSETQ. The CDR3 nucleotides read TGCGCCAGCAGCCTGGACGGGGGGAACACAGATACGCAGTATTTT. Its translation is CASSLDGGNTDTQYF.

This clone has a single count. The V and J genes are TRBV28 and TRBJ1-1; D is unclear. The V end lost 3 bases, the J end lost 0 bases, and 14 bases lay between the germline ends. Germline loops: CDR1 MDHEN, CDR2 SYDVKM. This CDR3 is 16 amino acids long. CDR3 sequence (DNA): TGTGCCAGCAGTTTCCCAGCCGGAGGGCTGAACACTGAAGCTTTCTTT. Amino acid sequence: CASSFPAGGLNTEAFF.

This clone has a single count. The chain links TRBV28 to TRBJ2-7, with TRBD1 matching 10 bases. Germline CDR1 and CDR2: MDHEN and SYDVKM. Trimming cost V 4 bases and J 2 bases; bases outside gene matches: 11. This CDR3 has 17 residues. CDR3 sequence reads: CASSSEETGGDPYEQYF. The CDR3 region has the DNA TGTGCCAGCAGTTCCGAAGAGACAGGGGGCGACCCCTACGAGCAGTACTTC.

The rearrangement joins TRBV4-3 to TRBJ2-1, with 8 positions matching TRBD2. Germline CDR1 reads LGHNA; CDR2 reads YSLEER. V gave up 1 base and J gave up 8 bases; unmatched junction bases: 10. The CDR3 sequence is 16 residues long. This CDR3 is CASSQVLTGGPYEQFF. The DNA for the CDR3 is TGCGCCAGCAGCCAAGTACTAACGGGGGGGCCCTATGAGCAGTTCTTC.

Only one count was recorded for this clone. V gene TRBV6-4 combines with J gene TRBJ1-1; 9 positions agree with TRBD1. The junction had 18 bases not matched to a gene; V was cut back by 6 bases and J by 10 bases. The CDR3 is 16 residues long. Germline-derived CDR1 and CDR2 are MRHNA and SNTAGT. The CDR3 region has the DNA TGTGCCAGCAGCCCCGACTTCGTACAGGGGGCGGTCGGAGCTTTCTTT. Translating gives CASSPDFVQGAVGAFF.

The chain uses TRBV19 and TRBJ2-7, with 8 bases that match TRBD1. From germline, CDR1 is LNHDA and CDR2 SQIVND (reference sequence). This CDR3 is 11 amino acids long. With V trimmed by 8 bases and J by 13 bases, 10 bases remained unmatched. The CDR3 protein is CASRPGTGPYF. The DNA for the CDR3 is TGTGCCAGTCGACCCGGGACAGGCCCCTACTTC.